What follows is one T cell receptor (beta chain) and its context. Its cognate antigen is unknown. V dropped 5 bases and J dropped 3 bases, with 19 bases sitting between them. The CDR3 has 16 amino acids. CDR1 and CDR2 from the germline V gene are LGHNA and YSLEER. The sample belongs to a study of shared clonotypes between healthy human individuals. On the study more broadly: The composition of the donors was two women and a few men aged 18 to 49. Each donor's CD4 naive and CD4 memory cells filled three plates apiece, CD8 naive two, and CD8 memory one.

Overall study findings and caveats: Sharing across four donors was highest in naive CD4 (roughly 5%) and lowest in memory CD8 (about 0.4%).

Terminally differentiated effector memory CD45RA+ cells were excluded from the naive CD8 cells, which were CD45RO-negative and positively selected for CCR7. TCRdb keeps only in-frame clones here, not all; method: immunoSEQ multiplex PCR. The sample yields fewer than 1 million clones, approximately 96% seen once. Sequences were obtained from naive CD8+ T cells sorted from blood. The sequence came from a man younger than 45 in good health. The V gene is TRBV4-3, the J gene TRBJ2-5; TRBD1 might be the D (6 bases). The CDR3 is CASSGGIRDTEETQYF. The DNA for the CDR3 is TGCGCCAGCAGCGGGGGCATCCGGGACACTGAAGAGACCCAGTACTTC.